This entry describes one T cell receptor beta chain. These data are taken from a study of control samples from healthy donors and cancer patients. Some clones are missing from TCRdb's copy, which holds only in-frame ones; the method was immunoSEQ multiplex PCR. The sample carries 60,000 to 75,000 clones, roughly 90% recorded once. The CDR3 is 16 residues long. This sequence joins TRBV21-1 and TRBJ2-7; the tabulated D call, TRBD1, remains unverified against the DNA. TRBV21-1 is a pseudogene segment. The source material was PBMCs. The TCR was taken from a man aged 55-75 years with colorectal cancer. DNA for the CDR3: TGTGCCAGCAGCCTAACCAAAGGGACAGGGCCTTACGAGCAGTACTTC. It codes for CASSLTKGTGPYEQYF.